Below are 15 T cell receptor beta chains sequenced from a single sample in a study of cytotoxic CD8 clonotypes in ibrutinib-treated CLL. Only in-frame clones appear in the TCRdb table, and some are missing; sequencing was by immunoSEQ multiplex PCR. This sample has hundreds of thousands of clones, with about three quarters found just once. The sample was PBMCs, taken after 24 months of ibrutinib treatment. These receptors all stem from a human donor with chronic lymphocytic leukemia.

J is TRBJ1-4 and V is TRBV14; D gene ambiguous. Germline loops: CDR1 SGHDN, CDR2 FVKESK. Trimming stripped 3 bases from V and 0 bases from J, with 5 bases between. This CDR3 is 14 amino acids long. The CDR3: CASSQTTTNEKLFF. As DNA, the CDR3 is TGTGCCAGCAGCCAGACAACAACTAATGAAAAACTGTTTTTT.

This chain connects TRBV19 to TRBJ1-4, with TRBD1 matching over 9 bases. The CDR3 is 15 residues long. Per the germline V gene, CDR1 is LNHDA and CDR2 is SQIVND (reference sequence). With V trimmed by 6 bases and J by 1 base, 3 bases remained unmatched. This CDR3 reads CASRRQGETNEKLFF. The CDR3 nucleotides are TGTGCCAGTAGGCGACAGGGGGAAACTAATGAAAAACTGTTTTTT.

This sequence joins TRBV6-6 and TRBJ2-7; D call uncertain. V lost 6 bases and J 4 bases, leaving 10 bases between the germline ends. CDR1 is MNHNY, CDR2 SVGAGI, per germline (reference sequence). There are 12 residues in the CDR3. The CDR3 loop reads CASSKIGYEQYF. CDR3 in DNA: TGTGCCAGCAGCAAAATAGGGTACGAGCAGTACTTC.

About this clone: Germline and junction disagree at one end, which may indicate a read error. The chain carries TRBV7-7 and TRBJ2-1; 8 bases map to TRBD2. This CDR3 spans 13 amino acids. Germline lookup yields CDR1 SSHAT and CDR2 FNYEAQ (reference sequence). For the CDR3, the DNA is TGTGCTAGCAGCCTCGGGGGGGCCAATGAGCAGTTCTTC. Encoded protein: CASSLGGANEQFF.

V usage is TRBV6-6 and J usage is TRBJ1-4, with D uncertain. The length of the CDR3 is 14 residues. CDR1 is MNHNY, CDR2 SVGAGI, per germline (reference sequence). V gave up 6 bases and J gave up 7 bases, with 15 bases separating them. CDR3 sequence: CASRPWGFSEKLFF. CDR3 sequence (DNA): TGTGCCAGCAGACCCTGGGGTTTTTCTGAAAAACTGTTTTTT.

The CDR3 region has the DNA TGTGCCAGCAGCCCCATCGGTAGCAATCAGCCCCAGCATTTT. Translating gives CASSPIGSNQPQHF. The genes are TRBV9 and TRBJ1-5, with no clear D. CDR1 and CDR2 (germline): SGDLS, YYNGEE. Trimming stripped 4 bases from V and 0 bases from J, with 8 bases between. The CDR3 is 14 amino acids.

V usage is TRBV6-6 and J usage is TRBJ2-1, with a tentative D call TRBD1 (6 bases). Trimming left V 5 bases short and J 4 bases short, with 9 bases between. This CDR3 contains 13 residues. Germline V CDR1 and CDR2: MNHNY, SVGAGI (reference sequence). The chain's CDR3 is CASSQTGYNEQFF. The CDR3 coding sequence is TGTGCCAGCAGTCAAACAGGGTACAATGAGCAGTTCTTC.

The CDR3 DNA follows: TGTGCCAGCACCCGGGACAGGGGATACGAGCAGTACTTC. Amino acids: CASTRDRGYEQYF. The chain joins TRBV2 to TRBJ2-7, with 10 bases that match TRBD1. In germline, CDR1 is SNHLY, CDR2 FYNNEI. The CDR3 has 13 residues. Trimming at V came to 7 bases and at J to 4 bases, leaving 4 bases not matched to a gene. The full variable domain, in which reference TRBV2 and TRBJ2-7 provide the parts outside the CDR3, is EPEVTQTPSHQVTQMGQEVILRCVPISNHLYFYWYRQILGQKVEFLVSFYNNEISEKSEIFDDQFSVERPDGSNFTLKIRSTKLEDSAMYFCASTRDRGYEQYFGPGTRLTVT.

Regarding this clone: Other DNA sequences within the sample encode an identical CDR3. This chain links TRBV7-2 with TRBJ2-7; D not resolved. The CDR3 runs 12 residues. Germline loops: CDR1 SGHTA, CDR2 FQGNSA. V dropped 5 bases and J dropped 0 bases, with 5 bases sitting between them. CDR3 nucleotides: TGTGCCAGCAGCCTTAGCTCCTACGAGCAGTACTTC. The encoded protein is CASSLSSYEQYF. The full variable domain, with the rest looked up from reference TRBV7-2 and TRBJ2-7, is GAGVSQSPSNKVTEKGKDVELRCDPISGHTALYWYRQSLGQGLEFLIYFQGNSAPDKSGLPSDRFSAERTGGSVSTLTIQRTQQEDSAVYLCASSLSSYEQYFGPGTRLTVT.

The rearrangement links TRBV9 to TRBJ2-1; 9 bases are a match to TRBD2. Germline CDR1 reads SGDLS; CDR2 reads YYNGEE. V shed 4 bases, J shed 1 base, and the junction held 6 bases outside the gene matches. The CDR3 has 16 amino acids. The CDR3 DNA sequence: TGTGCCAGCAGCCCACAAACTAGCGGGTCCTACAATGAGCAGTTCTTC. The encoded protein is CASSPQTSGSYNEQFF.

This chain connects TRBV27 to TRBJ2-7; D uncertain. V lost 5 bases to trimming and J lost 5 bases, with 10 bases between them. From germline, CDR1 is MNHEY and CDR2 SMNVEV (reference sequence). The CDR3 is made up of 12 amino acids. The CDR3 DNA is TGTGCCAGCAGTCCCCGGAGTAACGAGCAGTACTTC. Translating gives CASSPRSNEQYF.

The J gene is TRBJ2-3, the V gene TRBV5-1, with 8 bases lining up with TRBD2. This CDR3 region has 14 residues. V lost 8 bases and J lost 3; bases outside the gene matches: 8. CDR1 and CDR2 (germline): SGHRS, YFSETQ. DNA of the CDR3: TGCGCCAGTCAACCTTCTAGCGGGACAGATACGCAGTATTTT. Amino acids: CASQPSSGTDTQYF.

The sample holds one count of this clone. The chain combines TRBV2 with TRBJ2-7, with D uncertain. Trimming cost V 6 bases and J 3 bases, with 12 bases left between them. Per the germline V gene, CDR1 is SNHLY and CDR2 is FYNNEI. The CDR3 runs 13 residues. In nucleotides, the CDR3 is TGTGCCAGCAGATACGACTCAAGCTACGAGCAGTACTTC. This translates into CASRYDSSYEQYF.

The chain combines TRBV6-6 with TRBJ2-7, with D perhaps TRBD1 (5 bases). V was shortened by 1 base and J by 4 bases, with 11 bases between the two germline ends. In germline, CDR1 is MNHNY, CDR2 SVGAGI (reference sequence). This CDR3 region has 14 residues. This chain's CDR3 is CASSYFATVYEQYF. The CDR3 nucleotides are TGTGCCAGCAGTTACTTTGCGACAGTTTACGAGCAGTACTTC.

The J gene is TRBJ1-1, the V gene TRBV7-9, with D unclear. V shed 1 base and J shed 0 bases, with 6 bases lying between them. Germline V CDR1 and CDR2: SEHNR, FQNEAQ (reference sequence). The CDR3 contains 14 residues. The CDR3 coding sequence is TGTGCCAGCAGCTTAGTACTCCTGAACACTGAAGCTTTCTTT. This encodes CASSLVLLNTEAFF.